This T cell receptor (beta chain) was recovered during a study of blood T cell repertoires in COVID-19. This CDR3 region has 13 residues. The data were produced by immunoSEQ multiplex PCR, yet TCRdb's version contains in-frame clones alone and is incomplete. The sample carries 250,000 to 400,000 clones, roughly 85% recorded once. This clone was seen just once. Material: PBMCs or T cells enriched from blood (not recorded which). This TCR was sampled from a woman in her thirties who had been exposed to COVID-19. The chain carries TRBV7-5 and TRBJ2-2; the table names TRBD1, a call not compared with the DNA. TRBV7-5 corresponds to a pseudogene. The CDR3 DNA reads TGTGTCCCCAGGGGCTTTAACACCGGGGAGCTGTTTTTT. It specifies CVPRGFNTGELFF.